What follows are 10 T cell receptor beta chains derived from one specimen sequenced in a study of identical twins (dated by TCRdb to the mid-2010s). Library preparation used 5' RACE. Instrument on record: Illumina HiSeq 2000. Using fastp trimming at Q25 and MiXCR clonotype assembly, TCRdb reanalyzed the public sequencing data and kept in-frame beta chains. Identical CDR3 proteins give one entry, which carries the most common genes and DNA. The sample table lists about 810,000 distinct CDR3 sequences, 10% to 15% of them with a count of one. Together, the top ten hold around 1.5% of the sample. This sample also belongs to another study, concerning yellow fever vaccine responses in identical twins.

The material sequenced was PBMCs. Receptor source: a woman under 30 in good health.

This clonotype was observed a few times. V gene TRBV2 combines with J gene TRBJ2-1; 8 bases line up with TRBD1. This CDR3 spans 13 amino acids. The ends lost 6 bases at V and 6 bases at J; junction bases unmatched: 4. Germline lookup yields CDR1 SNHLY and CDR2 FYNNEI. The CDR3 sequence: CASRRQGRNEQFF. The DNA for the CDR3 is TGTGCCAGCAGAAGACAGGGGCGCAATGAGCAGTTCTTC.

The chain employs TRBV10-3 and TRBJ1-1, with 7 bases matching TRBD1. The CDR3 is 13 residues long. Germline CDR1 is ENHRY and CDR2 is SYGVKD. After removal of 5 bases from V and 3 bases from J, the junction contained 3 bases not matched to a gene. CDR3: CAISTGAYTEAFF. In DNA, the CDR3 is TGTGCCATCAGTACAGGGGCGTACACTGAAGCTTTCTTT.

The V gene is TRBV20-1, the J gene TRBJ2-7; 7 nucleotides agree with TRBD1. Germline-derived CDR1 and CDR2 are DFQATT and SNEGSKA (reference sequence). The CDR3 length is 14 residues. The ends lost 6 bases at V and 3 bases at J; junction bases unmatched: 11. CDR3 in DNA: TGCAGTGCCCCCATGAGACAGGGTATCTACGAGCAGTACTTC. Its translation: CSAPMRQGIYEQYF.

Ten or more counts support this clonotype. The J gene is TRBJ2-7, the V gene TRBV27; D is unresolved. V lost 3 bases, J lost 12 bases, and 18 bases lay in between. The CDR3 totals 13 residues. Germline lookup yields CDR1 MNHEY and CDR2 SMNVEV (reference sequence). The CDR3 region is CASSLAPWALWYF. The CDR3 region has the DNA TGTGCCAGCAGTTTGGCCCCTTGGGCCTTATGGTACTTC.

The table lists this clonotype with a few counts. V usage is TRBV11-2 and J usage is TRBJ1-6; tentatively, D is TRBD1 (6 bases). Germline V gene lookup returns CDR1 SGHAT and CDR2 FQNNGV. Trimming shortened V by 6 bases and J by 5 bases, and 14 bases separated the two germline ends. This CDR3 comprises 15 residues. Here the CDR3 reads CASRRPGHDNSPLHF. The CDR3 bases are TGTGCCAGCAGACGACCGGGACACGATAATTCACCCCTCCACTTT.

The J gene is TRBJ2-7, the V gene TRBV28; D call uncertain. The CDR3 loop spans 14 amino acids. The V end lost 1 base, the J end lost 3 bases, and 10 bases lay between the germline ends. Germline assignment: CDR1 MDHEN and CDR2 SYDVKM. The CDR3 bases are TGTGCCAGCAGTTTATCTACCACCGGCTACGAGCAGTACTTC. It yields the protein CASSLSTTGYEQYF.

The chain couples TRBV7-9 to TRBJ1-1; D uncertain. Germline V gives CDR1 SEHNR, CDR2 FQNEAQ (reference sequence). The CDR3 is 12 residues long. Trimming cost V 2 bases and J 9 bases, with 10 bases left between them. The CDR3: CASSLSLRQAFF. Written as DNA, the CDR3 is TGTGCCAGCAGCTTATCCCTAAGACAAGCTTTCTTT. Complete variable domain (other parts from reference TRBV7-9 and TRBJ1-1): DTGVSQNPRHKITKRGQNVTFRCDPISEHNRLYWYRQTLGQGPEFLTYFQNEAQLEKSRLLSDRFSAERPKGSFSTLEIQRTEQGDSAMYLCASSLSLRQAFFGQGTRLTVV.

This clonotype has a count of ten or more. This chain uses TRBV12-3 or TRBV12-4 with TRBJ1-2; no definite D call. The V gene lost 7 bases and the J gene lost 8 bases, with 11 bases spanning the gap. The CDR3 contains 11 residues. Here the CDR3 reads CASISPDGYTF. The CDR3 bases are TGTGCCAGCATCTCCCCGGACGGCTACACCTTC.

This clonotype was counted a few times. This chain links TRBV7-2 with TRBJ2-7; D unresolved. The CDR3 has 16 residues. V dropped 3 bases and J dropped 4 bases, with 19 bases sitting between them. Germline assignment: CDR1 SGHTA and CDR2 FQGNSA. The CDR3: CASSFKVIQGEYEQYF. The CDR3 DNA follows: TGTGCCAGCAGCTTTAAGGTTATCCAAGGCGAGTACGAGCAGTACTTC.

This clonotype was observed a single time. The chain couples TRBV14 to TRBJ2-1; tentative D call: TRBD1 (6 bases). This CDR3 is 24 amino acids long. V gave up 0 bases and J gave up 3 bases, with 36 bases separating them. Per the germline V gene, CDR1 is SGHDN and CDR2 is FVKESK. In DNA form, the CDR3 reads TGTGCCAGCAGCCAAGATTGGGGTCTCGGCTTGGGCACAGGGAATGACCCTGACTACAATGAGCAGTTCTTC. Its protein product is CASSQDWGLGLGTGNDPDYNEQFF.